This TCR beta chain was recorded in a study of shared clonotypes between healthy human individuals. The CDR3 runs 14 residues. V lost 4 bases and J lost 0, with 7 bases in between. The data were produced by immunoSEQ multiplex PCR, yet TCRdb's version contains in-frame clones alone and is incomplete. Of about 490,000 clones listed, about three quarters are singletons. The chain has TRBV23-1 and TRBJ1-5; D call uncertain. TRBV23-1 is marked as an open reading frame, function uncertain. What was sequenced was PBMCs. This TCR came from a woman between 40 and 50 years old in good health. Some clones in this sample may be carry-over from other donors' samples. DNA of the CDR3: TGCGCCAGCAGTCGGTTTTATAGCAATCAGCCCCAGCATTTT. This encodes CASSRFYSNQPQHF.